The text below deals with one T cell receptor (beta chain). There are 13 residues in the CDR3. Germline V gene sequence: CDR1 ENHRY, CDR2 SYGVKD. Unmatched junction bases numbered 1, after V lost 3 bases and J lost 6 bases. The protocol was immunoSEQ multiplex PCR, while the TCRdb copy is restricted to in-frame clones and leaves out a portion. The sample carries 100,000 to 120,000 clones, about four fifths recorded once. The sample comes from a study of blood T cell repertoires in COVID-19. Whole-study context: T cells, B-cell-depleted T cells, or PBMCs supplied cDNA or gDNA.

V is TRBV10-3 and J is TRBJ1-2, with 10 bases identical to TRBD1. This receptor was obtained from a woman in her seventies with acute or convalescent COVID-19. The sequenced sample consisted of peripheral blood. CDR3 in amino acids: CAISEGTGDGYTF. CDR3 bases: TGTGCCATCAGTGAAGGGACAGGGGATGGCTACACCTTC.